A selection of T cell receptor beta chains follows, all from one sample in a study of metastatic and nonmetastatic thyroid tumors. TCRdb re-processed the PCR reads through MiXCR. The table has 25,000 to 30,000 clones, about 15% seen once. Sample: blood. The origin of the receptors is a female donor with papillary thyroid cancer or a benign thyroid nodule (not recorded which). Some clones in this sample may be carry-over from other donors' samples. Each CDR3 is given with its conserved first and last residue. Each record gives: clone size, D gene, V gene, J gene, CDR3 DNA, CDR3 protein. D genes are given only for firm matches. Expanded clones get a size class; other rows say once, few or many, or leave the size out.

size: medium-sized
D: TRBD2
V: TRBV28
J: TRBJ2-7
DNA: TGTGCCAGCAGGGGACTAGCGGGAGAATTGAACGAGCAGTACTTC
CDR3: CASRGLAGELNEQYF

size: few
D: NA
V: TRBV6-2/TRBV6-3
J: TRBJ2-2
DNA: TGTGCCAGCAGTTCGCTCACGAACACCGGGGAGCTGTTTTTT
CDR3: CASSSLTNTGELFF

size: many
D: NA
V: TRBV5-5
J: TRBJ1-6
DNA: TGTGCCAGCAGCTTGGTACCTAACTGGGATAATTCACCCCTCCACTTT
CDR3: CASSLVPNWDNSPLHF

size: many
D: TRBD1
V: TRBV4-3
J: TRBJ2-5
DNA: TGCGCCAGCAGCCCGGAAGACAGGGGGGAGACCCAGTACTTC
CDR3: CASSPEDRGETQYF

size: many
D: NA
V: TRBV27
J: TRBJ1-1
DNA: TGTGCCAGCAGTTCGCCAGGGGCTGAAGCTTTCTTT
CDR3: CASSSPGAEAFF

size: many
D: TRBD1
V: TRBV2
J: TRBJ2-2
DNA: TGTGCCAGCACCCCGGACAGGGTCACCGGGGAGCTGTTTTTT
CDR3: CASTPDRVTGELFF

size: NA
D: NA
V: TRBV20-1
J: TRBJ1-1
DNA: TGCAGTGCTAGAGCCCCGGGGGGCCGGGGCCTGGGCACTGAAGCTTTCTTT
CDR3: CSARAPGGRGLGTEAFF

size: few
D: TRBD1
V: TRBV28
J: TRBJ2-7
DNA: TGTGCCAGCAGGGTACAGGGGGAAAGGCCCTACGAGCAGTACTTC
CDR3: CASRVQGERPYEQYF

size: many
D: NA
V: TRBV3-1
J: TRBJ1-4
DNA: TGTGCCAGCAGCCACGGTCTAGGGGGGGGGTATAATGAAAAACTGTTTTTT
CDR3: CASSHGLGGGYNEKLFF

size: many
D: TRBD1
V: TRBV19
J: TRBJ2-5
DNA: TGTGCCAGTAGTATACAGGGGGCCGGGGAGACCCAGTACTTC
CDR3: CASSIQGAGETQYF

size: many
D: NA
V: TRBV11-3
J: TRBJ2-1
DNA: TGTGCCAGCAGCCCCCGTGCGGAAGGCAATGAGCAGTTCTTC
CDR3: CASSPRAEGNEQFF

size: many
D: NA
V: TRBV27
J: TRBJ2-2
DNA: TGTGCCAGCAGTCCCCCCCCCGGGCCTGGGGAGCTGTTTTTT
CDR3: CASSPPPGPGELFF

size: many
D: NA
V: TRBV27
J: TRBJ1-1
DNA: TGTGCCAGCAGACCGACGGAGAACACTGAAGCTTTCTTT
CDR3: CASRPTENTEAFF

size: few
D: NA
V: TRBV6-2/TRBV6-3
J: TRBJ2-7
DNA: TGTGCCAGCAGTTACCTTTACGAGCAGTATTTC
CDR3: CASSYLYEQYF

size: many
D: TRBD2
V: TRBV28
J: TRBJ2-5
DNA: TGTGCCAGCAGTGCTTTGCCCGGACTAGCGGGAAAACCCCAAGAGACCCAGTACTTC
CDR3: CASSALPGLAGKPQETQYF

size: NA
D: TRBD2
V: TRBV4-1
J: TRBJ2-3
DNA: TGCGCCAGCAGCCAAACGGTGGGGACTAGCGGGAGGGTTATAGATACACAGTATTTT
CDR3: CASSQTVGTSGRVIDTQYF

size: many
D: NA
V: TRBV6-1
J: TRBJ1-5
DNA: TGTGCCAGTCTGGACGGCTCTTTGAGTCAGCCCCAGCATTTT
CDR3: CASLDGSLSQPQHF

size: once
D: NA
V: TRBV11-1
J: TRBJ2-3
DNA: TGTGCCAGCAGCGGACCACTAGCAGATACGCAGTATTTT
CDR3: CASSGPLADTQYF

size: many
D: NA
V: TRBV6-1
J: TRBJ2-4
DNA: TGTGCCAGCAGCACCCATTCCCGGCGACTAGTGGAGGACATTCAGTACTTC
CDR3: CASSTHSRRLVEDIQYF

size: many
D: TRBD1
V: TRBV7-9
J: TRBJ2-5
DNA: TGTGCCAGCAGCTTTCGGACAGGTCCCCAAGAGACCCAGTACTTC
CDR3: CASSFRTGPQETQYF

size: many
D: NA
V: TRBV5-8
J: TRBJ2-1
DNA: TGTGCCAGCAGCAGACCTTACAATGAGCAGTTCTTC
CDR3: CASSRPYNEQFF

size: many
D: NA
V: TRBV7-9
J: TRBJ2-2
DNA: TGTGCCAGCAGCTCCGGAGGTAGATCCGGGGAGCTGTTTTTT
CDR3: CASSSGGRSGELFF

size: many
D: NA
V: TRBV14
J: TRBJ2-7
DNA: TGTGCCAGCAGCCTACGGGACACAAACAACTACGAGCAGTACTTC
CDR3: CASSLRDTNNYEQYF

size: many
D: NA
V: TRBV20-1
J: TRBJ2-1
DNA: TGCAGTGCTCCTGAACTAGTTAGCGGATACAATGAGCAGTTCTTC
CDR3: CSAPELVSGYNEQFF

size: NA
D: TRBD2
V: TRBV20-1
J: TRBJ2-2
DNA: TGCAGTGCTGGATATCTACATGGGAGGGCCGGGGAGCTGTTTTTT
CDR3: CSAGYLHGRAGELFF

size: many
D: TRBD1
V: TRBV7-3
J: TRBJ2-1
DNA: TGTGCCAGCAGCCCCGGGACAGGGGGAAGCAATGAGCAGTTCTTC
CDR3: CASSPGTGGSNEQFF

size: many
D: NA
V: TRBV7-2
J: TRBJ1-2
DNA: TGTGCCAGCAGCTTAGCAGGGTCAGGACGGGGCTACACCTTC
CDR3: CASSLAGSGRGYTF